What follows is one TCR beta chain and its context. The germline gives CDR1 LGHNT, CDR2 FRNRAP. Trimming took 4 bases from V and 12 from J, leaving 16 bases between them. This CDR3 is built from 13 residues. The data stem from a study of human T cells and chemical hapten exposure. The wider study: Upper inner arm skin measuring about 2 cm by about 2 cm received 2% DPC for sensitization.

Time point here: pre-sensitization, week 0. Specified treatment: therapeutic diphenylcyclopropenone sensitization with weekly scalp DPC. The authors' total RNA extraction used unfractionated whole blood. In TCRdb, the RACE reads were re-called with MiXCR into one record per CDR3 protein. Of fewer than 45,000 distinct CDR3 sequences in the sample, roughly an eighth are singletons; the top ten hold about 2.1%. The chain combines TRBV12-5 with TRBJ2-1, with D unresolved. This clonotype was obtained from a woman in her 40s with alopecia areata. Some clones in this sample may be carry-over from other donors' samples. Here the sequenced sample was whole blood, taken in connection with sensitization to the hapten diphenylcyclopropenone (DPC). The CDR3 nucleotides are TGTGCTAGTGGTTCTCCCCTTATGGTGGCGCAGTTCTTC. It codes for CASGSPLMVAQFF.